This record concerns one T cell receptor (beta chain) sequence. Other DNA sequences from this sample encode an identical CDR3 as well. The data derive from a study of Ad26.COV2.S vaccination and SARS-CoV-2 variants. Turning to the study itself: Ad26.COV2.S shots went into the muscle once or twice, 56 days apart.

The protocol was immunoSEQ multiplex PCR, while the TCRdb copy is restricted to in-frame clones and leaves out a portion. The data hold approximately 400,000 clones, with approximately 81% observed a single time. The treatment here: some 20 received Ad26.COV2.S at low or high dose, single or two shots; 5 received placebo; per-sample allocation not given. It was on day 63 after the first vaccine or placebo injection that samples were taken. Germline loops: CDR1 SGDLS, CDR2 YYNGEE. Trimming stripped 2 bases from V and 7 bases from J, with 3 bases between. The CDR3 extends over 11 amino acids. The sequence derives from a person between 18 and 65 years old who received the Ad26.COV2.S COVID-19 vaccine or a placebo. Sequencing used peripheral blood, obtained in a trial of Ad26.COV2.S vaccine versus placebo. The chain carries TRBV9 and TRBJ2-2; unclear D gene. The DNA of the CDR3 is TGTGCCAGCAGCGTCAGCGGGGAGCTGTTTTTT. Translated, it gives CASSVSGELFF.